Listed below are T cell receptor beta chains from one sample, sequenced in a study of T-cell reconstitution after alpha-beta-depleted transplantation in children. TCRdb passed the PCR reads through MiXCR, listing each CDR3 protein once. In the table there are approximately 800,000 distinct CDR3 sequences, 16% of which are singletons. The source was PBMCs, mostly from graft donor cells, collected 360 days after TCRalphabeta/CD19-depleted stem cell transplant. The source of these receptors is a male patient between 5 and 17 years old who had a stem cell transplant for acute lymphoblastic leukemia, so the T cells may come from the graft donor. The CDR3 runs from the conserved cysteine through the conserved F or W. The D gene is left open where the match is weak. Expanded clones get a size class; other rows say once, few or many, or leave the size out.

clone_size j_call d_call v_call cdr3_nt cdr3_aa
. TRBJ2-1 TRBD2 TRBV18 TGTGCCAGCTGGGCCGGGACTAGATTATACAATGAGCAGTTCTTC CASWAGTRLYNEQFF
many TRBJ1-1 TRBD1 TRBV5-1 TGCGCCAGCAGTTTCAGGGGGCAGCTTGAAGCTTTCTTT CASSFRGQLEAFF
few TRBJ2-2 TRBD2 TRBV11-2 TGTGCCAGCAGCTTAAGACTAGCGGGAGGGTGGAACACCGGGGAGCTGTTTTTT CASSLRLAGGWNTGELFF
. TRBJ2-1 . TRBV5-6 TGTGCCAGCAGCTTGGCCGGACTCTTCTCCTACAATGAGCAGTTCTTC CASSLAGLFSYNEQFF
. TRBJ2-1 . TRBV7-3 TGTGCCAGCAGCCTCCGGGTATCCTACAATGAGCAGTTCTTC CASSLRVSYNEQFF
few TRBJ2-7 . TRBV18 TGTGCCAGCTCGGGACGGGACTTACTGACCTACGAGCAGTACTTC CASSGRDLLTYEQYF
many TRBJ2-3 TRBD2 TRBV29-1 TGCAGCGTTGAAGATCTTCGACTAGCGGGCATAGATACGCAGTATTTT CSVEDLRLAGIDTQYF
. TRBJ1-3 TRBD1 TRBV9 TGTGCCAGCAGCGTCGGCGGGACAGACTCTGGAAACACCATATATTTT CASSVGGTDSGNTIYF
few TRBJ2-7 . TRBV4-1 TGCGCCAGCAGCCAAGTCTTAATGGGGGGCCTTCTGGGCGAGCAGTACTTC CASSQVLMGGLLGEQYF
. TRBJ2-2 TRBD1 TRBV12-5 TGTGCTAGTGGTTTGCGGACAGGGGGGGTTACCGGGGAGCTGTTTTTT CASGLRTGGVTGELFF
. TRBJ2-1 TRBD2 TRBV12-3/TRBV12-4 TGTGCCAGCATTTGGGGACTAGCGGGAGTGAGTGAGCAGTTCTTC CASIWGLAGVSEQFF
few TRBJ2-7 . TRBV7-2 TGTGCCAGCAGCTTACCCGTTGGACTCTCGTACGAGCAGTACTTC CASSLPVGLSYEQYF
. TRBJ2-1 TRBD1 TRBV29-1 TGCAGCGTTGGGTGGACAGGGCGAAATGAGCAGTTCTTC CSVGWTGRNEQFF
. TRBJ2-1 . TRBV7-8 TGTGCCAGCAGCTATAGAGCCATGACGATTTACAATGAGCAGTTCTTC CASSYRAMTIYNEQFF
few TRBJ1-2 . TRBV30 TGTGCCTGGAGTCTACTAACAGGGCCAGCTAACTATGGCTACACCTTC CAWSLLTGPANYGYTF
few TRBJ2-7 . TRBV5-1 TGCGCCAGCAGCGGATCCGGGTTCCGCCTCTACGAGCAGTACTTC CASSGSGFRLYEQYF
few TRBJ1-1 TRBD1 TRBV5-5 TGTGCCAGCAGCTGGGACAGGGTCGCTTTCTTT CASSWDRVAFF
few TRBJ2-3 TRBD1 TRBV7-6 TGTGCCAGCAGCGCCCGACAGGGGACAGATACGCAGTATTTT CASSARQGTDTQYF
few TRBJ2-7 . TRBV29-1 TGCAGCGGGGGACGCAGTCCCTACGAGCAGTACTTC CSGGRSPYEQYF
. TRBJ2-2 . TRBV10-3 TGTGCCATCAGTGACGGGCAGTTGAACACCGGGGAGCTGTTTTTT CAISDGQLNTGELFF
many TRBJ1-1 . TRBV3-1 TGTGCCAGCAGCCGGAGTAGGGCTGAAGCTTTCTTT CASSRSRAEAFF
few TRBJ2-7 . TRBV30 TGTGCCTGGAGCCGGGGCCCTATCGAGCAGTACTTC CAWSRGPIEQYF
few TRBJ2-2 . TRBV2 TGTGCCAGCAGTGGGAGGAGGGCGTCTTCGGGCGGGGAGCTGTTTTTT CASSGRRASSGGELFF
. TRBJ2-1 . TRBV6-2/TRBV6-3 TGTGCCGCCCGTCGGGAGTCTGTCCACAATGAGCAGTTCTTC CAARRESVHNEQFF